This is a list of T cell receptor beta chains from one sample in a study of cytotoxic CD8 clonotypes in ibrutinib-treated CLL. Profiling relied on immunoSEQ multiplex PCR, and the TCRdb table lists in-frame clones only, not all of them. The sample yields roughly 200,000 clones, 65% to 80% seen once. The source material was PBMCs, sampled after 12 months of ibrutinib treatment. The receptor set was obtained from a human donor with chronic lymphocytic leukemia. CDR3s include the opening cysteine and the closing phenylalanine or tryptophan. A D gene is named only where the DNA matches it firmly. Clone size is not always given. Where it is, it says once, few, many or a class for expanded clones.

j_gene: TRBJ2-3; d_gene: TRBD2; abundance: few; v_gene: TRBV7-3; CDR3nt: TGTGCCAGCAGCTTAATGGGACTAGCGGGAGATACGCAGTATTTT; CDR3aa: CASSLMGLAGDTQYF
j_gene: TRBJ2-3; d_gene: .; abundance: once; v_gene: TRBV5-1; CDR3nt: TGCGCCAGCAGCCCTTTGCCAGATACGCAGTATTTT; CDR3aa: CASSPLPDTQYF
j_gene: TRBJ2-5; d_gene: TRBD1; abundance: .; v_gene: TRBV7-9; CDR3nt: TGTGCCAGCAGCTCAGGGACAGGGGGCCGGGAGACCCAGTACTTC; CDR3aa: CASSSGTGGRETQYF
j_gene: TRBJ1-2; d_gene: .; abundance: .; v_gene: TRBV25-1; CDR3nt: TGTGCCAGCAGTGAATTCCGCGATCGCTACACCTTC; CDR3aa: CASSEFRDRYTF
j_gene: TRBJ2-2; d_gene: .; abundance: .; v_gene: TRBV6-6; CDR3nt: TGTGCCAGCAGGGCTAACAGGGATGTCGGGGAGCTGTTTTTT; CDR3aa: CASRANRDVGELFF
j_gene: TRBJ2-7; d_gene: TRBD1; abundance: .; v_gene: TRBV9; CDR3nt: TGTGCCAGCAACTCACAGGGGGGAACCTACGAGCAGTACTTC; CDR3aa: CASNSQGGTYEQYF
j_gene: TRBJ2-2; d_gene: .; abundance: .; v_gene: TRBV5-1; CDR3nt: TGCGCCACCGGCCGAGGGAACACCGGGGAGCTGTTTTTT; CDR3aa: CATGRGNTGELFF
j_gene: TRBJ2-7; d_gene: TRBD1; abundance: few; v_gene: TRBV11-2; CDR3nt: TGTGCCAGCAGCATTGACAGGGATACCTACGAGCAGTACTTC; CDR3aa: CASSIDRDTYEQYF
j_gene: TRBJ2-2; d_gene: .; abundance: once; v_gene: TRBV21-1; CDR3nt: TGTGCCAGCGGCACCGGGGAGCTGTTTTTT; CDR3aa: CASGTGELFF
j_gene: TRBJ2-7; d_gene: TRBD2; abundance: once; v_gene: TRBV4-1; CDR3nt: TGCGCCAGCAGCCCAAAGGCGGGGGCCTACGAGCAGTACTTC; CDR3aa: CASSPKAGAYEQYF
j_gene: TRBJ1-4; d_gene: .; abundance: .; v_gene: TRBV30; CDR3nt: TGTGCCTGGAGGACACAGGGTGTTGAAAAACTGTTTTTT; CDR3aa: CAWRTQGVEKLFF
j_gene: TRBJ2-1; d_gene: .; abundance: once; v_gene: TRBV29-1; CDR3nt: TGCAGCGTTGTTCGCACCAATGAGCAGTTCTTC; CDR3aa: CSVVRTNEQFF
j_gene: TRBJ2-6; d_gene: TRBD1; abundance: .; v_gene: TRBV7-8; CDR3nt: TGTGCCAGCAGCCCTCGGACAGGGCGCTCTGGGGCCAACGTCCTGACTTTC; CDR3aa: CASSPRTGRSGANVLTF
j_gene: TRBJ1-2; d_gene: .; abundance: .; v_gene: TRBV4-2; CDR3nt: TGTGCCAGCAGCCAGACGGGTAACTATGGCTACACCTTC; CDR3aa: CASSQTGNYGYTF
j_gene: TRBJ2-3; d_gene: .; abundance: few; v_gene: TRBV5-1; CDR3nt: TGCGCCAGCAGCCGCGGGCAGACGAGTGGCACAGATACGCAGTATTTT; CDR3aa: CASSRGQTSGTDTQYF
j_gene: TRBJ1-1; d_gene: .; abundance: .; v_gene: TRBV2; CDR3nt: TGTGCCAGCAGGCACAGGGCTTTGAACACTGAAGCTTTCTTT; CDR3aa: CASRHRALNTEAFF
j_gene: TRBJ1-6; d_gene: .; abundance: .; v_gene: TRBV6-4; CDR3nt: TGTGCCAGCAGTGAAGGGTCGGTATATAATTCACCCCTCCACTTT; CDR3aa: CASSEGSVYNSPLHF
j_gene: TRBJ2-3; d_gene: .; abundance: .; v_gene: TRBV30; CDR3nt: TGTGCCTGGAGTAGTGACGCTTATACGCAGTATTTT; CDR3aa: CAWSSDAYTQYF
j_gene: TRBJ2-6; d_gene: .; abundance: .; v_gene: TRBV5-5; CDR3nt: TGTGCCAGCAGCTTGGCCCTCTCAGGCACTGGGGCCAACGTCCTGACTTTC; CDR3aa: CASSLALSGTGANVLTF
j_gene: TRBJ2-5; d_gene: TRBD2; abundance: .; v_gene: TRBV19; CDR3nt: TGTGCCAGTAGTCCACGACTAGCGGATCTCCAAGAGACCCAGTACTTC; CDR3aa: CASSPRLADLQETQYF
j_gene: TRBJ1-1; d_gene: TRBD1; abundance: .; v_gene: TRBV10-3; CDR3nt: TGTGCCATCCGGGACAGGGTTGTAAGCACTGAAGCTTTCTTT; CDR3aa: CAIRDRVVSTEAFF
j_gene: TRBJ2-6; d_gene: .; abundance: .; v_gene: TRBV4-3; CDR3nt: TGCGCCAGCAGCCAAGATCGGCGGGACATCTTCTCTGGGGCCAACGTCCTGACTTTC; CDR3aa: CASSQDRRDIFSGANVLTF
j_gene: TRBJ1-1; d_gene: TRBD1; abundance: .; v_gene: TRBV2; CDR3nt: TGTGCCAGCAGCGGGGACAGTGAAGCTTTCTTT; CDR3aa: CASSGDSEAFF
j_gene: TRBJ2-1; d_gene: .; abundance: .; v_gene: TRBV5-6; CDR3nt: TGTGCCAGCAGCCCGACAGGGAGGGCGCGGTATGAGCAGTTCTTC; CDR3aa: CASSPTGRARYEQFF
j_gene: TRBJ2-3; d_gene: .; abundance: .; v_gene: TRBV7-8; CDR3nt: TGTGCCAGCAGCTTAGAGGGGTATACGCAGTATTTT; CDR3aa: CASSLEGYTQYF
j_gene: TRBJ2-1; d_gene: .; abundance: .; v_gene: TRBV27; CDR3nt: TGTGCCAGATCTACCGGGGCCTCAACGGATGAGCAGTTCTTC; CDR3aa: CARSTGASTDEQFF
j_gene: TRBJ1-5; d_gene: .; abundance: .; v_gene: TRBV15; CDR3nt: TGTGCCACCAGCAGGGAATCTTGGACAGACAATCAGCCCCAGCATTTT; CDR3aa: CATSRESWTDNQPQHF
j_gene: TRBJ2-6; d_gene: .; abundance: .; v_gene: TRBV30; CDR3nt: TGTGCCTGGGGGGCTGGGGCCAACGTCCTGACTTTC; CDR3aa: CAWGAGANVLTF
j_gene: TRBJ2-2; d_gene: .; abundance: few; v_gene: TRBV4-1; CDR3nt: TGCGCCAGCAGACTTAGCGGTGCGGGAAACACCGGGGAGCTGTTTTTT; CDR3aa: CASRLSGAGNTGELFF
j_gene: TRBJ2-5; d_gene: .; abundance: .; v_gene: TRBV2; CDR3nt: TGTGCCAGCAGTTCAAGAGAGACCCAGTACTTC; CDR3aa: CASSSRETQYF
j_gene: TRBJ2-7; d_gene: .; abundance: few; v_gene: TRBV6-5; CDR3nt: TGTGCCAGCAGTTATTACCAGGGTTATGGCGAGCAGTACTTC; CDR3aa: CASSYYQGYGEQYF
j_gene: TRBJ1-6; d_gene: .; abundance: .; v_gene: TRBV5-1; CDR3nt: TGCGCCAGCAGCCCGCGGGCAGGGCCCTATAATTCACCCCTCCACTTT; CDR3aa: CASSPRAGPYNSPLHF
j_gene: TRBJ2-7; d_gene: TRBD2; abundance: .; v_gene: TRBV19; CDR3nt: TGTGCCAGTAGTAGGGGGACTAGCGACTACGAGCAGTACTTC; CDR3aa: CASSRGTSDYEQYF
j_gene: TRBJ1-5; d_gene: .; abundance: .; v_gene: TRBV7-2; CDR3nt: TGTGCCAGCAGCTTAGGGAATAGCAATCAGCCCCAGCATTTT; CDR3aa: CASSLGNSNQPQHF
j_gene: TRBJ1-2; d_gene: .; abundance: many; v_gene: TRBV19; CDR3nt: TGTGCCAGTATTACAGACGGGAGTTATAACTATGGCTACACCTTC; CDR3aa: CASITDGSYNYGYTF
j_gene: TRBJ1-4; d_gene: .; abundance: .; v_gene: TRBV7-9; CDR3nt: TGTGCCAGCAGCTTAGCGCGAACAGGTTCGCTGTTTTTT; CDR3aa: CASSLARTGSLFF